These 23 T cell receptor beta chains were all obtained from the same sample, sequenced in a study of response to subunit inactivated influenza vaccine. One entry per CDR3 protein, called by TCRdb with MiXCR from the RT-PCR reads. The repertoire holds some 850,000 distinct CDR3 sequences, with approximately 17% as singletons. The sequencing used PBMCs from blood, collected approximately 5 days after vaccination. These receptors all stem from a man aged 50 to 59 who received an inactivated influenza vaccine.

V usage is TRBV24-1 and J usage is TRBJ2-7; weak D call: TRBD2 (6 bases). This CDR3 is 14 amino acids long. Germline CDR1 and CDR2: KGHDR and SFDVKD. Trimming removed 7 bases from V and 2 bases from J, with 14 bases in between. The CDR3 is CATSPGTPPYEQYF. The CDR3 DNA is TGTGCCACCAGCCCCGGGACTCCTCCCTACGAGCAGTACTTC.

This clonotype came up many times. The chain couples TRBV4-3 to TRBJ1-1, with unresolved D. Trimming pared 0 bases from V and 5 bases from J, leaving 7 bases between. The germline CDR1 and CDR2 sequences are LGHNA and YSLEER. The CDR3 has 13 residues. CDR3 nucleotides: TGCGCCAGCAGCCAAGATTCTGCAACTGAAGCTTTCTTT. Residues: CASSQDSATEAFF.

The rearrangement links TRBV10-2 to TRBJ2-2; 12 bases match TRBD2. CDR3 length: 14 residues. Trimming cost V 5 bases and J 7 bases; bases outside gene matches: 2. Germline V gene sequence: CDR1 WSHSY, CDR2 SAAADI. The CDR3 DNA is TGCGCCAGCAGTTCGACTAGCGGGGGCGGGGAGCTGTTTTTT. This translates into CASSSTSGGGELFF.

The table lists this clonotype with many counts. The V call is TRBV9, the J call TRBJ2-7, with 9 nucleotides matching TRBD1. Per germline, CDR1 SGDLS and CDR2 YYNGEE. The CDR3 extends over 14 amino acids. The trim removed 4 bases at V and 3 bases at J, leaving 5 bases unmatched. In DNA form, the CDR3 reads TGTGCCAGCAGCAAGGGACAGGGAGTCTACGAGCAGTACTTC. This sequence encodes CASSKGQGVYEQYF.

The chain employs TRBV9 and TRBJ2-7, with 8 bases lining up with TRBD2. The CDR3 is 14 amino acids. The V gene end was trimmed by 5 bases and the J gene end by 2 bases; junction bases not matched to a gene: 6. Germline CDR1 and CDR2: SGDLS and YYNGEE. The CDR3 sequence: CASSESGSPYEQYF. DNA for the CDR3: TGTGCCAGCAGTGAGAGCGGGAGCCCCTACGAGCAGTACTTC.

The sample holds many counts of this clonotype. CDR3 protein: CASSLVSQETQYF. CDR3 nucleotide sequence: TGTGCCAGCAGCTTAGTTAGTCAAGAGACCCAGTACTTC. V usage is TRBV7-2 and J usage is TRBJ2-5; no firm D call. Trimming removed 1 base from V and 2 bases from J, with 5 bases in between. Germline V gene data show CDR1 as SGHTA and CDR2 as FQGNSA. This CDR3 is built from 13 residues.

This clonotype was observed a few times. The rearrangement links TRBV6-1 to TRBJ1-2, with 11 bases aligning to TRBD1. The length of the CDR3 is 15 residues. Germline CDR1 MNHNS, CDR2 SASEGT. Trimming removed 6 bases from V and 7 bases from J; junction bases left unmatched: 10. The chain's CDR3 is CASRGNGQGASGYTF. CDR3 bases: TGTGCCAGCAGAGGTAACGGACAGGGGGCCTCTGGCTACACCTTC.

This clonotype was detected only a few times. The chain joins TRBV12-3 or TRBV12-4 to TRBJ1-4, with D possibly TRBD1 on 6 matching bases. The CDR3 has 15 amino acids. The V and J ends lost 6 bases and 8 bases respectively, with 19 bases between them. The CDR3, as DNA: TGTGCCAGCAGCATATCTCAGGGGATTGGGGAAAAACTGTTTTTT. Translating it yields CASSISQGIGEKLFF.

In its sample, this clonotype was seen many times. J is TRBJ2-6 and V is TRBV12-3 or TRBV12-4, with D maybe TRBD1 (6 bases). Trimming shortened V by 7 bases and J by 2 bases, and 9 bases separated the two germline ends. CDR3 size: 14 residues. CDR3 sequence (DNA): TGTGCCAGCACAGGGGCTGCTGGGGCCAACGTCCTGACTTTC. This encodes CASTGAAGANVLTF.

The chain is built from TRBV6-5 and TRBJ2-2; 9 nucleotides align to TRBD1. Germline V CDR1 and CDR2: MNHEY, SVGAGI. Losses at the gene ends were 0 bases for V and 7 bases for J; bases not matched to a gene: 6. This CDR3 region has 16 residues. The CDR3 coding sequence is TGTGCCAGCAGTTACTCATTACAGGGGGCGAGCGGGGAGCTGTTTTTT. Protein product: CASSYSLQGASGELFF.

This clonotype occurred a few times. The chain recombines TRBV10-3 with TRBJ2-2, with 8 bases lining up with TRBD1. Germline V gene sequence: CDR1 ENHRY, CDR2 SYGVKD. This CDR3 contains 16 residues. V dropped 5 bases and J dropped 6; count of bases not matched to a gene: 11. CDR3 sequence reads: CAISRLDREDAGELFF. The CDR3 nucleotides read TGTGCCATCAGTAGATTGGACAGGGAGGATGCCGGGGAGCTGTTTTTT.

This clonotype was detected a few times. The J gene is TRBJ1-1, the V gene TRBV5-1, with D possibly TRBD1 on 5 matching bases. Per the germline V gene, CDR1 is SGHRS and CDR2 is YFSETQ. The CDR3 is 13 residues long. Trimming took off 1 base at V and 3 bases at J, with 7 bases between the two ends. CDR3 sequence reads: CASSLRDYTEAFF. As DNA, the CDR3 is TGCGCCAGCAGCTTGAGGGACTACACTGAAGCTTTCTTT. Full variable domain (rest looked up from reference TRBV5-1 and TRBJ1-1): KAGVTQTPRYLIKTRGQQVTLSCSPISGHRSVSWYQQTPGQGLQFLFEYFSETQRNKGNFPGRFSGRQFSNSRSEMNVSTLELGDSALYLCASSLRDYTEAFFGQGTRLTVV.

This clonotype turned up a few times. The chain employs TRBV5-1 and TRBJ2-5; a possible D gene is TRBD1 (7 bases). V shed 4 bases and J shed 4 bases, with 11 bases lying between them. In germline, CDR1 is SGHRS, CDR2 YFSETQ. This CDR3 is 13 amino acids long. Here the CDR3 reads CASSGRTGETQYF. The CDR3 bases are TGCGCCAGCAGCGGGAGGACAGGAGAGACCCAGTACTTC.

V is TRBV5-1 and J is TRBJ2-5; TRBD1 might be the D (6 bases). Trimming pared 0 bases from V and 5 bases from J, leaving 17 bases between. The CDR3 totals 16 residues. Germline V gene data show CDR1 as SGHRS and CDR2 as YFSETQ. CDR3 in amino acids: CASSLAGAGSFETQYF. In DNA, the CDR3 is TGCGCCAGCAGCTTGGCAGGGGCCGGATCCTTTGAGACCCAGTACTTC.

This clonotype occurred a few times. The J gene is TRBJ2-5, the V gene TRBV6-2 or TRBV6-3, with a weak D call TRBD2 (5 bases). V was clipped by 5 bases and J by 5 bases, with 15 bases between them. This CDR3 has 14 residues. Germline V gene data show CDR1 as MNHEY and CDR2 as SVGEGT. The CDR3 bases are TGTGCCAGCAGTGACGGCGCTAGCTACGAGACCCAGTACTTC. Translating gives CASSDGASYETQYF.

In its sample, this clonotype was seen many times. This sequence joins TRBV6-6 and TRBJ2-2; TRBD2 might be the D (5 bases). Germline CDR1 is MNHNY and CDR2 is SVGAGI (reference sequence). V was trimmed by 4 bases and J by 5 bases, leaving 8 bases between them. CDR3 length: 13 residues. CDR3 residues: CASSLLGTGELFF. The CDR3 region has the DNA TGTGCCAGCAGTTTACTAGGAACCGGGGAGCTGTTTTTT.

There are a few counts of this clonotype. CDR3 coding DNA: TGCAGTGCTAGAGACCGGGACAGGGGGCATGGTAATTCACCCCTCCACTTT. Translating it yields CSARDRDRGHGNSPLHF. The rearrangement uses TRBV20-1 and TRBJ1-6; 12 nucleotides agree with TRBD1. Germline CDR1 reads DFQATT; CDR2 reads SNEGSKA (reference sequence). V dropped 0 bases and J dropped 6; count of bases not matched to a gene: 6. The CDR3 is made up of 17 amino acids.

The chain joins TRBV20-1 to TRBJ2-3, with D possibly being TRBD2 (6 bases). The V end was cut by 3 bases, the J end by 2 bases, with 12 bases between. There are 14 residues in the CDR3. The V gene's germline CDR1 is DFQATT and CDR2 SNEGSKA (reference sequence). This CDR3 is CSASLARSTDTQYF. CDR3 coding DNA: TGCAGTGCTAGTCTAGCGAGGTCCACAGATACGCAGTATTTT.

The sample holds many counts of this clonotype. This chain links TRBV4-3 with TRBJ2-1; no clear D gene. Trimming pared 0 bases from V and 15 bases from J, leaving 15 bases between. The CDR3 contains 13 residues. Germline CDR1 reads LGHNA; CDR2 reads YSLEER. Here the CDR3 DNA reads TGCGCCAGCAGCCAAGATAGAGCTATGCCGAGGTTCTTC. It yields the protein CASSQDRAMPRFF.

The rearrangement uses TRBV10-3 and TRBJ2-1; D is perhaps TRBD2 (5 bases). Germline V gives CDR1 ENHRY, CDR2 SYGVKD. The CDR3 is 14 amino acids. Trimming removed 4 bases from V and 7 bases from J, with 14 bases in between. The CDR3 loop reads CAISANREANEQFF. Written as DNA, the CDR3 is TGTGCCATCAGTGCCAACCGGGAAGCAAATGAGCAGTTCTTC.

The rearrangement joins TRBV6-6 to TRBJ2-7; no clear D. The CDR3 extends over 13 amino acids. The V and J ends lost 0 bases and 5 bases respectively, with 8 bases between them. Germline assignment: CDR1 MNHNY and CDR2 SVGAGI (reference sequence). The CDR3 sequence: CASSYSGQNEQYF. The CDR3 region has the DNA TGTGCCAGCAGTTACTCGGGCCAGAACGAGCAGTACTTC.

This clonotype was counted only a few times. This chain joins TRBV9 and TRBJ2-1, with 7 bases aligning to TRBD1. The ends lost 3 bases at V and 4 bases at J; junction bases unmatched: 7. This CDR3 is 15 amino acids long. The germline CDR1 and CDR2 sequences are SGDLS and YYNGEE. The CDR3 is CASSDLQGSYNEQFF. CDR3 nucleotides: TGTGCCAGCAGCGACCTACAGGGGTCTTACAATGAGCAGTTCTTC.

This rearrangement joins TRBV5-1 to TRBJ1-3, with D hard to call. The CDR3 extends over 18 amino acids. The V and J ends lost 0 bases and 0 bases respectively, with 16 bases between them. Germline assignment: CDR1 SGHRS and CDR2 YFSETQ. CDR3: CASSLAGFVTSSGNTIYF. CDR3 DNA sequence: TGCGCCAGCAGCTTGGCCGGTTTCGTCACGAGCTCTGGAAACACCATATATTTT.